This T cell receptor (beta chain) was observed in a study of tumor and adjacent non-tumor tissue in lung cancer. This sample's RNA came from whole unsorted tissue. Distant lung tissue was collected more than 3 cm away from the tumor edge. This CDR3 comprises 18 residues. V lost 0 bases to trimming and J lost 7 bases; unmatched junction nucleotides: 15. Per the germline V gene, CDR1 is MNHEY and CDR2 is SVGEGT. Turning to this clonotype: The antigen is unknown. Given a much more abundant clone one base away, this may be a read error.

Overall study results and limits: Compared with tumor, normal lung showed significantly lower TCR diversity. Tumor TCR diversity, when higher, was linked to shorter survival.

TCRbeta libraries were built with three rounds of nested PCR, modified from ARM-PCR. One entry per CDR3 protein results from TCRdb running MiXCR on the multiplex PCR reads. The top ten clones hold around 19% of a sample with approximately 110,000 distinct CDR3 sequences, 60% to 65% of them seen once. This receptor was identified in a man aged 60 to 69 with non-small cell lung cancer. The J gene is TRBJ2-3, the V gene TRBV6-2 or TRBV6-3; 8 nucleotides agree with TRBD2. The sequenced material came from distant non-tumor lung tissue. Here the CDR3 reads CASSYSALVTGGRYTQYF. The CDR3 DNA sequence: TGTGCCAGCAGTTACTCAGCCCTGGTGACGGGAGGGCGGTATACGCAGTATTTT.